Listed here are 20 T cell receptor beta chains from one sample, sequenced in a study of graft-versus-host responses after intestinal transplantation (dated by TCRdb to the early 2020s). To isolate intraepithelial and lamina propria lymphocytes from graft specimens, dithiothreitol, EDTA incubations and collagenase D digestion were used. Library method: the immunoSEQ multiplex PCR assay. The source is immuneACCESS, and TCRdb retained only in-frame sequences with V and J called. Part of the clones is not carried over; for the studies checked, unresolved V genes explain less than half of this, and the remainder is unexplained. The table for this sample lists 10,000 or so clones; about three quarters of them were counted only once. 4% to 5.5% of the sample rests with the top ten. The sequencing here drew on ileum tissue, taken around 150 days after intestinal transplantation. The source is a human patient who received an intestinal transplant, so some T cells may come from the graft donor.

This chain joins TRBV29-1 and TRBJ2-1, with 8 bases aligning to TRBD2. The CDR3 totals 13 residues. Germline CDR1 SQVTM, CDR2 ANQGSEA. With V trimmed by 4 bases and J by 9 bases, 8 bases remained unmatched. The CDR3 sequence: CSVARTSPSEQFF. The CDR3 region has the DNA TGCAGCGTTGCGCGGACTAGCCCCAGTGAGCAGTTCTTC.

Concerning this clone: The junction differs from germline at one of its ends, possibly a read error. This chain joins TRBV7-7 and TRBJ2-3; TRBD2 agrees at 10 bases. This CDR3 spans 15 amino acids. Germline CDR1 reads SSHAT; CDR2 reads FNYEAQ (reference sequence). The CDR3 sequence is CASSETSGGADTQYF. DNA of the CDR3: TGTGCTAGCAGCGAGACCAGCGGGGGGGCGGATACGCAGTATTTT.

The J gene is TRBJ2-5, the V gene TRBV7-2; TRBD2 agrees at 11 bases. This CDR3 region has 17 residues. Germline CDR1 is SGHTA and CDR2 is FQGNSA. J was trimmed by 2 bases and V by 0 bases; bases with no gene match: 5. The CDR3 DNA reads as TGTGCCAGCAGCTTAGCGACAACTAGCGGGGGACAAGAGACCCAGTACTTC. This encodes CASSLATTSGGQETQYF.

V usage is TRBV6-1 and J usage is TRBJ2-5, with 8 positions matching TRBD1. The CDR3 extends over 14 amino acids. Germline CDR1 is MNHNS and CDR2 is SASEGT. With 8 bases clipped from V and 5 bases from J, the junction kept 10 bases outside the gene matches. The CDR3 loop reads CASGQTGARETQYF. The DNA for the CDR3 is TGTGCCAGCGGACAGACAGGGGCGAGGGAGACCCAGTACTTC.

V gene TRBV4-3 combines with J gene TRBJ2-7, with D maybe TRBD1 (7 bases). Germline V gives CDR1 LGHNA, CDR2 YSLEER. CDR3 length equals 16 residues. The V end lost 1 base, the J end lost 5 bases, and 18 bases lay between the germline ends. The CDR3 nucleotides are TGCGCCAGCAGCCAAGCAGGGGGGACGGGAGTAGACGAGCAGTACTTC. It yields the protein CASSQAGGTGVDEQYF.

This clone was seen just once. The rearrangement links TRBV6-1 to TRBJ2-2; 7 nucleotides match TRBD2. V shed 3 bases and J 7 bases; nucleotides not matched to a gene: 11. This CDR3 is built from 16 residues. Germline V lookup: CDR1 MNHNS, CDR2 SASEGT. The CDR3 loop is CASSEGAGNRNGELFF. The CDR3 nucleotides are TGTGCCAGCAGTGAGGGAGCGGGGAATAGGAACGGGGAGCTGTTTTTT.

The chain has TRBV7-6 and TRBJ2-2; 8 bases match TRBD2. The V gene end was trimmed by 2 bases and the J gene end by 7 bases; junction bases not matched to a gene: 9. The CDR3 consists of 16 residues. Germline V gives CDR1 SGHVS, CDR2 FNYEAQ. CDR3 loop: CASSLLPAGENGELFF. The CDR3 nucleotides are TGTGCCAGCAGCTTACTCCCAGCGGGGGAGAACGGGGAGCTGTTTTTT.

The chain employs TRBV5-5 and TRBJ1-1; TRBD1 matches at 8 bases. V lost 4 bases to trimming and J lost 1 base; unmatched junction nucleotides: 6. Per the germline V gene, CDR1 is SGHKS and CDR2 is YYEKEE (reference sequence). The CDR3 is made up of 15 amino acids. CDR3 residues: CASSATDRENTEAFF. CDR3 bases: TGTGCCAGCAGCGCCACGGACAGGGAGAACACTGAAGCTTTCTTT.

The chain has TRBV27 and TRBJ1-2; 7 bases agree with TRBD1. CDR3 length equals 11 residues. Germline loops: CDR1 MNHEY, CDR2 SMNVEV (reference sequence). The junction had 7 bases not matched to a gene; V was cut back by 10 bases and J by 8 bases. CDR3 sequence reads: CATRTGAGYTF. The DNA of the CDR3 is TGTGCCACCAGAACAGGGGCGGGCTACACCTTC.

This CDR3 is CASTRGLAAYEQYF. CDR3 nucleotides: TGTGCCAGCACGAGGGGACTAGCGGCATACGAGCAGTACTTC. The V gene is TRBV6-1, the J gene TRBJ2-7, with 11 nucleotides matching TRBD2. CDR3 size: 14 residues. After removal of 7 bases from V and 4 bases from J, the junction contained 6 bases not matched to a gene. Per the germline V gene, CDR1 is MNHNS and CDR2 is SASEGT.

V and J are TRBV27 and TRBJ1-1; D call uncertain. Germline CDR1 MNHEY, CDR2 SMNVEV (reference sequence). The CDR3 extends over 15 amino acids. The V and J ends lost 0 bases and 1 base respectively, with 9 bases between them. In nucleotides, the CDR3 is TGTGCCAGCAGTTTATCGCCCCCAGGGAACACTGAAGCTTTCTTT. It codes for CASSLSPPGNTEAFF.

The CDR3 protein is CASSPGTGSNDEQFF. The CDR3 coding sequence is TGTGCCAGCTCACCAGGGACAGGGAGCAACGATGAGCAGTTCTTC. The V gene is TRBV18, the J gene TRBJ2-1, with 9 positions matching TRBD1. CDR1 is KGHSH, CDR2 LQKENI, per germline. V lost 2 bases, J lost 8 bases, and 7 bases stayed unmatched. The CDR3 spans 15 residues. The whole variable domain, filled in from reference TRBV18 and TRBJ2-1, reads NAGVMQNPRHLVRRRGQEARLRCSPMKGHSHVYWYRQLPEEGLKFMVYLQKENIIDESGMPKERFSAEFPKEGPSILRIQQVVRGDSAAYFCASSPGTGSNDEQFFGPGTRLTVL.

This chain joins TRBV25-1 and TRBJ2-7; 8 bases align to TRBD2. Per the germline V gene, CDR1 is MGHDK and CDR2 is SYGVNS. The CDR3 runs 18 residues. The V segment lost 2 bases and the J segment 9 bases; nucleotides outside the gene matches: 21. The CDR3 region has the DNA TGTGCCAGCAGTGAAGGGGACGGGGTTCGGGGGGGGGCTTTGCGGCAGTACTTC. Protein product: CASSEGDGVRGGALRQYF.

V usage is TRBV19 and J usage is TRBJ1-2; TRBD1 matches at 7 bases. The V gene's germline CDR1 is LNHDA and CDR2 SQIVND (reference sequence). This CDR3 contains 12 residues. V gave up 4 bases and J gave up 7 bases; unmatched junction bases: 3. Written as DNA, the CDR3 is TGTGCCAGTAGTAAGGGGGCTGGTGGCTACACCTTC. It translates to CASSKGAGGYTF.

This clone was observed a few times. This chain connects TRBV28 to TRBJ2-1; TRBD2 matches at 8 bases. Germline V CDR1 and CDR2: MDHEN, SYDVKM. This CDR3 comprises 17 residues. After removal of 10 bases from V and 3 bases from J, the junction contained 17 bases not matched to a gene. CDR3 region: CATGRWLAGSYYNEQFF. The CDR3, as DNA: TGTGCCACCGGTAGGTGGCTAGCGGGTTCTTACTACAATGAGCAGTTCTTC.

The rearrangement links TRBV27 to TRBJ1-2; possibly TRBD1 for D (5 bases). The CDR3 totals 14 residues. Germline V lookup: CDR1 MNHEY, CDR2 SMNVEV (reference sequence). The V gene lost 2 bases and the J gene lost 7 bases, with 14 bases spanning the gap. The CDR3 reads CASSLRGRVAGYTF. CDR3 DNA sequence: TGTGCCAGCAGTTTAAGGGGCAGGGTGGCTGGCTACACCTTC.

This clone was counted only a few times. The chain carries TRBV14 and TRBJ1-1, with D perhaps TRBD1 (5 bases). Trimming pared 3 bases from V and 7 bases from J, leaving 12 bases between. This CDR3 spans 13 amino acids. Germline CDR1 and CDR2: SGHDN and FVKESK. The CDR3 bases are TGTGCCAGCAGCCAGGGCAGGGCCTTTGAAGCTTTCTTT. Amino acid sequence: CASSQGRAFEAFF.

This clone occurred once. J is TRBJ2-7 and V is TRBV6-6; 9 bases fit TRBD1. The germline gives CDR1 MNHNY, CDR2 SVGAGI (reference sequence). V gave up 6 bases and J gave up 6 bases; unmatched junction bases: 9. The CDR3 is made up of 14 amino acids. CDR3 sequence reads: CASRDRDRVPEQYF. The DNA for the CDR3 is TGTGCCAGCAGGGACCGGGACAGGGTGCCCGAGCAGTACTTC.

The chain couples TRBV4-1 to TRBJ2-1; TRBD2 matches 9 bases. The trim removed 3 bases at V and 7 bases at J, leaving 10 bases unmatched. Germline assignment: CDR1 MGHRA and CDR2 YSYEKL. The length of the CDR3 is 16 residues. This CDR3 reads CASSHPLGLARNEQFF. In DNA form, the CDR3 reads TGCGCCAGCAGCCACCCACTGGGACTAGCACGGAATGAGCAGTTCTTC.

This chain joins TRBV7-3 and TRBJ2-5; possibly TRBD2 for D (5 bases). In germline, CDR1 is SGHTA, CDR2 FQGTGA. The CDR3 is 13 residues long. Trimming took 1 base from V and 5 from J, leaving 8 bases between them. CDR3 nucleotides: TGTGCCAGCAGCTTAAGAGCGGAGGAGACCCAGTACTTC. It specifies CASSLRAEETQYF.